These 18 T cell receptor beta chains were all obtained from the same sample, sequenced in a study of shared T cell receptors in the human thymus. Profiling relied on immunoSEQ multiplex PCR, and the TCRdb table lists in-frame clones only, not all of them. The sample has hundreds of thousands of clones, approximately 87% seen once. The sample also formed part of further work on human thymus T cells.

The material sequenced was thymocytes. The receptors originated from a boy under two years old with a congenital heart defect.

The CDR3 nucleotides read TGTGCCAGCAGCTTGGTTAGGGGGCGCGCAAACGAGCAGTACTTC. Encoded protein: CASSLVRGRANEQYF. The rearrangement uses TRBV5-4 and TRBJ2-7; TRBD1 matches 7 bases. Per germline, CDR1 SGHNT and CDR2 YYREEE (reference sequence). CDR3 length equals 15 residues. V shed 0 bases and J 5 bases; nucleotides not matched to a gene: 8.

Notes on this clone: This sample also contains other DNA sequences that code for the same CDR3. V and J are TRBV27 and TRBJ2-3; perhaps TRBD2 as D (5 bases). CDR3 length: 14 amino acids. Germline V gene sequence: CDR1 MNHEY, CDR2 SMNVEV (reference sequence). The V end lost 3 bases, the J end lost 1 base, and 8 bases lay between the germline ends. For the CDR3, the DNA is TGTGCCAGCAGTTTGAGGCGGGGCACAGATACGCAGTATTTT. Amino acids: CASSLRRGTDTQYF.

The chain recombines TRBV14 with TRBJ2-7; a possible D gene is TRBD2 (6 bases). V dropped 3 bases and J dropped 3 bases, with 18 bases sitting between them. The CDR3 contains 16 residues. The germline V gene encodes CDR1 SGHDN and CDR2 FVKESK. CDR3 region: CASSQQREALGYEQYF. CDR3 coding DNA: TGTGCCAGCAGCCAGCAAAGGGAGGCTCTGGGCTACGAGCAGTACTTC.

CDR3 protein: CASSDRLAGGPRETQYF. CDR3 DNA: TGTGCCAGCAGTGACCGACTAGCGGGAGGGCCTAGGGAGACCCAGTACTTC. V is TRBV6-4 and J is TRBJ2-5; 14 bases match TRBD2. Germline V gene lookup returns CDR1 MRHNA and CDR2 SNTAGT. The CDR3 has 17 amino acids. Germline trimming cut 2 bases from V and 5 bases from J; bases unmatched to any gene: 7.

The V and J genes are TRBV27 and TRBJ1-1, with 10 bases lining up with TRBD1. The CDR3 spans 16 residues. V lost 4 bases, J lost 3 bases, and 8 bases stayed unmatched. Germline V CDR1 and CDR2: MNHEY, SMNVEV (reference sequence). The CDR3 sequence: CASSSRQGATDTEAFF. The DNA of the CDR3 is TGTGCCAGCAGTTCACGACAGGGGGCTACGGACACTGAAGCTTTCTTT.

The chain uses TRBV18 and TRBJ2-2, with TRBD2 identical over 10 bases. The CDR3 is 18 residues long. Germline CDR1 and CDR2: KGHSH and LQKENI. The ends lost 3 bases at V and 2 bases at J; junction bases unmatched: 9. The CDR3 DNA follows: TGTGCCAGCTCACCCGGGACTAGCGTGACTATAAACACCGGGGAGCTGTTTTTT. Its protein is CASSPGTSVTINTGELFF.

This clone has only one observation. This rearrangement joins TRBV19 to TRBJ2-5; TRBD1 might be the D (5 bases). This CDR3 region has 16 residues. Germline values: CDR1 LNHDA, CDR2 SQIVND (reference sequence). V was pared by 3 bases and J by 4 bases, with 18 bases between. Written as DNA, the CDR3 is TGTGCCAGTAGTATTACCAGGGCCTTCCGTATAGAGACCCAGTACTTC. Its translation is CASSITRAFRIETQYF.

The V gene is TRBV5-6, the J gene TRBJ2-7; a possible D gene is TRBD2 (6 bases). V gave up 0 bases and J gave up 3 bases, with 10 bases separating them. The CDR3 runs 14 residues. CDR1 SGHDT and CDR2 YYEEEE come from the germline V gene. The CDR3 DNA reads TGTGCCAGCAGCTTGGGTAAAGCGGGCTACGAGCAGTACTTC. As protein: CASSLGKAGYEQYF.

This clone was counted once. The CDR3 sequence is CASSQDEREVGSNEQFF. The CDR3 DNA reads TGCGCCAGCAGCCAAGATGAGAGGGAAGTGGGGTCGAATGAGCAGTTCTTC. V gene TRBV4-1 combines with J gene TRBJ2-1; tentative D call: TRBD2 (5 bases). Germline CDR1 MGHRA, CDR2 YSYEKL. With 0 bases removed from V and 7 bases from J, the gap between germline ends came to 19 bases. The CDR3 is 17 residues long.

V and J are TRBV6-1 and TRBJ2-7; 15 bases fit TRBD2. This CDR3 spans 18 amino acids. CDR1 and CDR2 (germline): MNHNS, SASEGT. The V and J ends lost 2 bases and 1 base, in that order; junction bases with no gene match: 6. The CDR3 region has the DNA TGTGCCAGCAGTGAAAGGACTAGCGGGAGGGAAAGATCCTACGAGCAGTACTTC. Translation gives CASSERTSGRERSYEQYF.

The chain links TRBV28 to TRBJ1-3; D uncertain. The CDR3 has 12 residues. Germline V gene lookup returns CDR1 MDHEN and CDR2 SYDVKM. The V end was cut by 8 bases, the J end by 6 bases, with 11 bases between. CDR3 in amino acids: CASRRQKNTIYF. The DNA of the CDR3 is TGTGCCAGCCGGAGGCAGAAAAACACCATATATTTT.

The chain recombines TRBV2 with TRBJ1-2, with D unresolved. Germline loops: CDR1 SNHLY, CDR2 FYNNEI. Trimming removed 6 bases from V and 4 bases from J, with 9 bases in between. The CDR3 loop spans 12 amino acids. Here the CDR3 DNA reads TGTGCCAGCAGCTTCCCGGTCTATGGCTACACCTTC. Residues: CASSFPVYGYTF. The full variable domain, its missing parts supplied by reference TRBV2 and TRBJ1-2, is EPEVTQTPSHQVTQMGQEVILRCVPISNHLYFYWYRQILGQKVEFLVSFYNNEISEKSEIFDDQFSVERPDGSNFTLKIRSTKLEDSAMYFCASSFPVYGYTFGSGTRLTVV.

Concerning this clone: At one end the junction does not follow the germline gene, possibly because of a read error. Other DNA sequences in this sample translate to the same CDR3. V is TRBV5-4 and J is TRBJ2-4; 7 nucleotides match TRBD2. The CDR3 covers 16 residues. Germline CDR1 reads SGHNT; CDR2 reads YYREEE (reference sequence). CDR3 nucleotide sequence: TGCGCCAGCAGCGAAGCGGGAAGTGGGGCCAAAAACATTCAGTACTTC. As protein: CASSEAGSGAKNIQYF.

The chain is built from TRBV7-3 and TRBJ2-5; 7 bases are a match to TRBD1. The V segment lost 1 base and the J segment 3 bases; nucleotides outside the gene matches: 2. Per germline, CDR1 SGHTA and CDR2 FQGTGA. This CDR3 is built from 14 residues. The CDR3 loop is CASSLRGQKETQYF. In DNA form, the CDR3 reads TGTGCCAGCAGCTTAAGGGGACAGAAAGAGACCCAGTACTTC. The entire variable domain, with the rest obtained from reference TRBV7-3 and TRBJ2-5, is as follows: GAGVSQTPSNKVTEKGKYVELRCDPISGHTALYWYRQSLGQGPEFLIYFQGTGAADDSGLPNDRFFAVRPEGSVSTLKIQRTERGDSAVYLCASSLRGQKETQYFGPGTRLLVL.

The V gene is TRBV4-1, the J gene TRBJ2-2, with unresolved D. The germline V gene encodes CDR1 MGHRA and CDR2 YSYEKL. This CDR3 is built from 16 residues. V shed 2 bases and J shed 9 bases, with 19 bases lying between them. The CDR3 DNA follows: TGCGCCAGCAGCCAAAGACCGGGTCCATCATTTAGGGAGCTGTTTTTT. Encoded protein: CASSQRPGPSFRELFF.

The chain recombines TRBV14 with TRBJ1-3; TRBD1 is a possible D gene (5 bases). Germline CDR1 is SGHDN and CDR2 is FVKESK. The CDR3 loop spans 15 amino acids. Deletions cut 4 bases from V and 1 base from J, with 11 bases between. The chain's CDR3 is CASSRDGGSGNTIYF. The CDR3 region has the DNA TGTGCCAGCAGCCGGGACGGGGGATCTGGAAACACCATATATTTT.

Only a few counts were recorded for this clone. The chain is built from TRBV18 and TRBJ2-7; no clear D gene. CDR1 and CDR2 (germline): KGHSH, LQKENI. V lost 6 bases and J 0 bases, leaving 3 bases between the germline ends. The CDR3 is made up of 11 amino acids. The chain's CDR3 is CASSSSYEQYF. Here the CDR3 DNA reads TGTGCCAGCTCGAGCTCCTACGAGCAGTACTTC.

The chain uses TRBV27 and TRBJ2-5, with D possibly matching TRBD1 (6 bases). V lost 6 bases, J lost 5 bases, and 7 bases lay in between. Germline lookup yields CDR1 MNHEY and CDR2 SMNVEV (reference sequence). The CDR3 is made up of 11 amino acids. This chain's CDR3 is CASSTGETQYF. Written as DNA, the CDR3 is TGTGCCAGCAGCACAGGGGAGACCCAGTACTTC.